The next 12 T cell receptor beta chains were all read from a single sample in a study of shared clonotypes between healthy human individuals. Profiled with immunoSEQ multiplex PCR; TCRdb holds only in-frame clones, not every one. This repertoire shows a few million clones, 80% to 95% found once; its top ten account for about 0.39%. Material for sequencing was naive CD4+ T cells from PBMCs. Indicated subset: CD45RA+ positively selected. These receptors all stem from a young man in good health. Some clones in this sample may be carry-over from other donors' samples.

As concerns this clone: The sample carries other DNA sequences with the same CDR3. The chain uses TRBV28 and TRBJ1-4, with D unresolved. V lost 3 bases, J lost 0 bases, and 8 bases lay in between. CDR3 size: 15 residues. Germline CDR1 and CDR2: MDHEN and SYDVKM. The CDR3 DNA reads TGTGCCAGCAGTTTCTTGGGTGCAACTAATGAAAAACTGTTTTTT. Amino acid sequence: CASSFLGATNEKLFF. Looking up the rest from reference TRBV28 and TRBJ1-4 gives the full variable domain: DVKVTQSSRYLVKRTGEKVFLECVQDMDHENMFWYRQDPGLGLRLIYFSYDVKMKEKGDIPEGYSVSREKKERFSLILESASTNQTSMYLCASSFLGATNEKLFFGSGTQLSVL.

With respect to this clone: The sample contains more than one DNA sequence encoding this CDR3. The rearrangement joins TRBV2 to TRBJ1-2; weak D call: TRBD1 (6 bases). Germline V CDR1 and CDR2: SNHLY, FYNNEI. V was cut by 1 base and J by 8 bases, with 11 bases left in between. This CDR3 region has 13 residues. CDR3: CASSEVGGNGYTF. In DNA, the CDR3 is TGTGCCAGCAGTGAAGTAGGGGGGAACGGCTACACCTTC.

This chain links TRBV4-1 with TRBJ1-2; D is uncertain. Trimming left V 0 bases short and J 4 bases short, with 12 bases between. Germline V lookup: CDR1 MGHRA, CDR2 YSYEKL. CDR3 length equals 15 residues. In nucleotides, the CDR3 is TGCGCCAGCAGCCAAGATCTTGCGGCCTCCTATGGCTACACCTTC. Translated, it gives CASSQDLAASYGYTF.

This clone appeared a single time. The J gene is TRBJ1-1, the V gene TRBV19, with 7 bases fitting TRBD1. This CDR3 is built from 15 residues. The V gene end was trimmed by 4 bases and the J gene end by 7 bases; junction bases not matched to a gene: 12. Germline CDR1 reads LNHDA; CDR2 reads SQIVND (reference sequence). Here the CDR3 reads CASSRRGQSNLEAFF. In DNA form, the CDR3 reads TGTGCCAGTAGTAGGAGGGGACAGAGTAACCTTGAAGCTTTCTTT. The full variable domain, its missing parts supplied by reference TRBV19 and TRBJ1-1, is DGGITQSPKYLFRKEGQNVTLSCEQNLNHDAMYWYRQDPGQGLRLIYYSQIVNDFQKGDIAEGYSVSREKKESFPLTVTSAQKNPTAFYLCASSRRGQSNLEAFFGQGTRLTVV.

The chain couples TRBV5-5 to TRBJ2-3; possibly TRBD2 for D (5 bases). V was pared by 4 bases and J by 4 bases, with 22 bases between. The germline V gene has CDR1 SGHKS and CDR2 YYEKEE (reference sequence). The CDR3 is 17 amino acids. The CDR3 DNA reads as TGTGCCAGCAGCCTCCCCCCCGGACTTGCGTTACCAGATACGCAGTATTTT. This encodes CASSLPPGLALPDTQYF.

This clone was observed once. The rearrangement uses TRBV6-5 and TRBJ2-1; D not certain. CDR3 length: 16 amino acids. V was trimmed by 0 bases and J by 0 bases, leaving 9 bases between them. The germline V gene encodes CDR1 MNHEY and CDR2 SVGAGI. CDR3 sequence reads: CASSYSGSNSYNEQFF. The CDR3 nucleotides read TGTGCCAGCAGTTACTCCGGCAGTAACTCCTACAATGAGCAGTTCTTC.

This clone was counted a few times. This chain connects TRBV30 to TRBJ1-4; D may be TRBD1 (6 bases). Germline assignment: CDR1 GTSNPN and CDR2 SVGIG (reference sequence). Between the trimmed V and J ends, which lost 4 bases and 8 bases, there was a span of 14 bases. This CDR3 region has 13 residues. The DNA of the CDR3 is TGTGCCTGGAACGACAGGCGGGGCGAAAAACTGTTTTTT. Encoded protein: CAWNDRRGEKLFF.

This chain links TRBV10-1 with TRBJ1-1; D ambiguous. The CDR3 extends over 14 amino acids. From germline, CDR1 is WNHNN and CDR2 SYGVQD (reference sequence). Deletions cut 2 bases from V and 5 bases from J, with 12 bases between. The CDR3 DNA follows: TGCGCCAGCAGTGAGGGCTCCCGAAGTACTGAAGCTTTCTTT. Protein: CASSEGSRSTEAFF.

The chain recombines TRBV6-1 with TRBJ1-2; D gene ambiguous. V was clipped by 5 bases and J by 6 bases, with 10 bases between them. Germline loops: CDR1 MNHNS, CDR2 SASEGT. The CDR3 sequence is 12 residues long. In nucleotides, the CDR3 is TGTGCCAGCAGTCCAAGGGTTAATGGCTACACCTTC. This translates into CASSPRVNGYTF.

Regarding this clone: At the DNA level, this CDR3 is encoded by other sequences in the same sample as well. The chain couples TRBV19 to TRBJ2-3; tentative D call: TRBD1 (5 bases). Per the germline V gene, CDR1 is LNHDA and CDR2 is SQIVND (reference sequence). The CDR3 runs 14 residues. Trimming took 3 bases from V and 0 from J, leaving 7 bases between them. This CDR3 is CASSIQGSTDTQYF. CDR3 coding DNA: TGTGCCAGTAGTATTCAGGGCAGCACAGATACGCAGTATTTT.

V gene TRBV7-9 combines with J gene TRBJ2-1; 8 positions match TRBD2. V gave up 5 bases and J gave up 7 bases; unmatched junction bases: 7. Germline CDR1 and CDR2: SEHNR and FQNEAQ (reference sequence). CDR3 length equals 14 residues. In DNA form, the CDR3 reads TGTGCCAGCAGCCAAAGCGGGAGCGGGAATGAGCAGTTCTTC. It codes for CASSQSGSGNEQFF.

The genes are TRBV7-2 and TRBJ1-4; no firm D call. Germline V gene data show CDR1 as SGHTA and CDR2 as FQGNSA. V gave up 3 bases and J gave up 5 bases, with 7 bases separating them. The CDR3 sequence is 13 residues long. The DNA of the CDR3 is TGTGCCAGCAGCTTCAAGTCCAATGAAAAACTGTTTTTT. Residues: CASSFKSNEKLFF.